Below, 6 T cell receptor beta chains from the same sample are listed, as sequenced in a study of blood T cell repertoires in COVID-19. Here immunoSEQ multiplex PCR was the method, and the copy in TCRdb shows in-frame clones only, minus some. The sample yields about 200,000 clones, over 70% seen once. Material: peripheral blood. The receptor set was obtained from a woman in her 70s with acute or convalescent COVID-19.

The gene calls are TRBV29-1 and TRBJ2-7, with 7 positions matching TRBD1. V shed 6 bases, J shed 3 bases, and the junction held 5 bases outside the gene matches. CDR3 size: 12 residues. From germline, CDR1 is SQVTM and CDR2 ANQGSEA. The CDR3, as DNA: TGCAGCGTGACTTGGGACAGCTACGAGCAGTACTTC. This translates into CSVTWDSYEQYF.

The chain employs TRBV6-5 and TRBJ2-7; D is possibly TRBD1 (6 bases). V was trimmed by 6 bases and J by 3 bases, leaving 12 bases between them. Germline-derived CDR1 and CDR2 are MNHEY and SVGAGI. The CDR3 length is 13 residues. CDR3 protein: CASRGDRLYEQYF. CDR3 nucleotides: TGTGCCAGCAGGGGAGACAGGCTCTACGAGCAGTACTTC.

The V gene is TRBV18, the J gene TRBJ2-1, with TRBD2 identical over 7 bases. With 2 bases clipped from V and 0 bases from J, the junction kept 7 bases outside the gene matches. Germline assignment: CDR1 KGHSH and CDR2 LQKENI. This CDR3 spans 17 amino acids. The CDR3 loop reads CASSPLPSGLSYNEQFF. The CDR3 coding sequence is TGTGCCAGCTCACCATTACCTAGCGGACTCTCCTACAATGAGCAGTTCTTC.

CDR3 nucleotides: TGTGCCAGCAGCTTCCAGCGGGAGGGGGGACTAGGCCAGTACTTC. It specifies CASSFQREGGLGQYF. This chain links TRBV5-4 with TRBJ2-5; TRBD2 agrees at 10 bases. Germline values: CDR1 SGHNT, CDR2 YYREEE (reference sequence). With V trimmed by 2 bases and J by 10 bases, 11 bases remained unmatched. CDR3 size: 15 residues.

The J gene is TRBJ1-2, the V gene TRBV10-3, with D possibly TRBD1 on 6 matching bases. Between the trimmed V and J ends, which lost 7 bases and 9 bases, there was a span of 21 bases. The CDR3 runs to 14 residues. Germline loops: CDR1 ENHRY, CDR2 SYGVKD. The CDR3 loop reads CAINAGEARESYTF. The CDR3 bases are TGTGCCATCAACGCAGGGGAAGCTCGGGAAAGCTACACCTTC.

The chain couples TRBV15 to TRBJ2-1; TRBD1 agrees at 10 bases. V gave up 8 bases and J gave up 5 bases; unmatched junction bases: 6. From germline, CDR1 is LNHNV and CDR2 YYDKDF (reference sequence). CDR3 length equals 14 residues. The CDR3, as DNA: TGTGCCACCGGCCCCGGGACAGGGGACAATGAGCAGTTCTTC. Translating it yields CATGPGTGDNEQFF. Looking up the rest from reference TRBV15 and TRBJ2-1 gives the full variable domain: DAMVIQNPRYQVTQFGKPVTLSCSQTLNHNVMYWYQQKSSQAPKLLFHYYDKDFNNEADTPDNFQSRRPNTSFCFLDIRSPGLGDTAMYLCATGPGTGDNEQFFGPGTRLTVL.